This T cell receptor (beta chain) originates from a study of blood T cell repertoires in COVID-19 (dated by TCRdb to about 2020). The study in broad terms: Samples from collaborators originated in the United States, Italy and Spain and spanned both the acute and convalescent phases of COVID-19. Samples were obtained from the ongoing ImmuneRACE study (first 160 participants) and from over a thousand subjects provided by 6 global collaborators. Where HLA class I and class II types were available, the types were taken from metadata supplied by the sample provider, not from assay-based typing. The material from the prospective study consisted of cDNA or gDNA derived from T cells, B-cell-depleted T cells, or PBMCs. Sample metadata almost always included a de-identified subject ID, COVID-19 status, age in years and sex. Subjects who had been exposed to COVID-19, were actively infected with it, or had recovered from it provided the deeply sampled blood TCRbeta repertoires that made up the dataset. The repertoires were made available in a free public database intended to serve as a resource for research on the immune response to SARS-CoV-2.

Germline trimming amounts to 8 bases on V and 7 bases on J, with 15 as the count of junction bases outside the gene matches. In the germline V gene (reference sequence), CDR1 corresponds to LNHDA and CDR2 to SQIVND. Spanning cysteine to phenylalanine, the CDR3 consists of 15 amino acids. Left in the record is the CDR3 DNA by itself, 45 bases read in frame from the first base. With respect to this clone: The antigen it recognizes is unknown. The input lacks base qualities; no much larger clone sits a single base away.

TCRbeta CDR3 regions were amplified from genomic DNA using the immunoSEQ Assay, a bias-controlled multiplex PCR. Regarding the original processing steps: Within the assay, amplification of reference gene primers was used to estimate how many nucleated cells each sample contained. To quantify the absolute abundance of each unique TCRbeta CDR3 rearrangement, sequence reads were collapsed and filtered. Productive Simpson clonality was computed per sample as the square root of Simpson's diversity index over productive rearrangements. Imported from immuneACCESS, the table was reduced by TCRdb to in-frame sequences with V and J called. These copies leave out some clones; in studies compared against another copy, an unresolved V gene accounts for under half, and the cause of the remainder is not known. The DNA gave D and trimming, while V, J and clone size come from that table. The sample data list roughly 670,000 clones, and just under 90% of these were observed just once. The ten largest clones represent under 0.3% of the sample.

Each collaborating institution followed its own protocols to collect whole blood in K2EDTA tubes. For TCRbeta analysis, collaborators shipped samples in one of three forms: frozen whole blood, isolated PBMCs, or DNA extracted from either of those sample types. Summary of the overall study and its limitations: The quantity of clinical and demographic metadata differed by source and by participant and was supplied without curation.

This sequence was found in a woman under 30 with acute or convalescent COVID-19. The V and J genes are TRBV19 and TRBJ1-2; 8 of the junction bases match TRBD1. The source material was peripheral blood. The DNA sequence reads TGTGCCAGTTTCAGAGGACAGGGCTCTTCTGGTGGCTACACCTTC. Its product reads: CASFRGQGSSGGYTF.